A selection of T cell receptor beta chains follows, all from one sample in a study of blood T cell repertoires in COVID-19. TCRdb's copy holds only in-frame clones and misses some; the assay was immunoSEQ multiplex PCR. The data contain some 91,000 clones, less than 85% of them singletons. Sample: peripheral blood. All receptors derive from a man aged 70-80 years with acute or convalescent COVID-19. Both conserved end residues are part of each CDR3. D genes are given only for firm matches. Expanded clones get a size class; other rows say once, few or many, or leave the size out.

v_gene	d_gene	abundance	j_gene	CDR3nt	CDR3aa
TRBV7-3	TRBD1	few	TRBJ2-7	TGTGCCAGCAGCCGGCAGGGGGCTGACGAGCAGTACTTC	CASSRQGADEQYF
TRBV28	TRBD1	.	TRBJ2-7	TGTGCCAGCAGTCACGGGACAGGGATAACATCAACCTACGAGCAGTACTTC	CASSHGTGITSTYEQYF
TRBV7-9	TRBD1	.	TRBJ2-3	TGTGCCAGCAGACCCCGCCAGGGGGCCTTGGATACGCAGTATTTT	CASRPRQGALDTQYF
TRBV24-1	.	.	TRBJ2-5	TGTGCCACCAGTGATTTCGGGGGTGGCGTCCAGGAGACCCAGTACTTC	CATSDFGGGVQETQYF
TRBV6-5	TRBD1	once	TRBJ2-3	TGTGCCAGCAGTTTTCCGGGACAGGGACTAAGAGATACGCAGTATTTT	CASSFPGQGLRDTQYF
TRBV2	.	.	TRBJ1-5	TGTGCCAGCAGTGGAGTAGTAAGCAATCAGCCCCAGCATTTT	CASSGVVSNQPQHF
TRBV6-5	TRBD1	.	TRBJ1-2	TGTGCCAGCAGTTACTCGACTAGCGGACAGGGCGATGGCTACACCTTC	CASSYSTSGQGDGYTF
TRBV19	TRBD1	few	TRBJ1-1	TGTGCCAGTAGTATAGTATCCTCAGGGGGCATTAACACTGAAGCTTTCTTT	CASSIVSSGGINTEAFF
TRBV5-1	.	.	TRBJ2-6	TGCGCCAGCAGCTTGCGTAGCTCTGGGGCCAACGTCCTGACTTTC	CASSLRSSGANVLTF
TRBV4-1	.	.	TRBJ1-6	TGCGCCAGCAGCCTGCGCGGGAGCTCCTATAATTCACCCCTCCACTTT	CASSLRGSSYNSPLHF
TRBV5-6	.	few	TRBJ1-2	TGTGCCAGCAGCTTGTCGGGATTCTTTCATGGCTACACCTTC	CASSLSGFFHGYTF
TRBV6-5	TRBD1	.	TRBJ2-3	TGTGTCCACCCAAGGACAGGGGTAGATACGCAGTATTTT	CVHPRTGVDTQYF
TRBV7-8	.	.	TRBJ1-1	TGTGCCAGCAGCTTAGAAGCGGGGGCGGACACTGAAGCTTTCTTT	CASSLEAGADTEAFF